Listed below are T cell receptor beta chains from one sample, sequenced in a study of synovial regulatory T cells in juvenile arthritis. Method: immunoSEQ multiplex PCR; TCRdb's copy keeps in-frame clones and lacks some. The data show 9,000 to 10,000 clones, and the top ten clones hold roughly 2%. Sequencing was carried out using Treg cells from blood. Receptors originate from a donor aged 2-35 years with juvenile idiopathic arthritis. CDR3s include the opening cysteine and the closing phenylalanine or tryptophan. The order of the fields is J gene, V gene, clone size, CDR3 protein. Clone size is shown for a subset of rows, as once, few, many or a class of expanded clone.

j_call: TRBJ1-1
v_call: TRBV6-5
clone_size: .
cdr3_aa: CASSYQPWRNTEAFF

j_call: TRBJ2-3
v_call: TRBV19
clone_size: .
cdr3_aa: CASSDQGSDTQYF

j_call: TRBJ2-3
v_call: TRBV5-1
clone_size: .
cdr3_aa: CASSLSSGTDTQYF

j_call: TRBJ2-3
v_call: TRBV5-1
clone_size: .
cdr3_aa: CASRQLGQSTDTQYF

j_call: TRBJ1-5
v_call: TRBV28
clone_size: .
cdr3_aa: CASSRYEHGRPQHF

j_call: TRBJ1-1
v_call: TRBV10-3
clone_size: medium-sized
cdr3_aa: CAISESSPGRAFF

j_call: TRBJ1-2
v_call: TRBV7-6
clone_size: .
cdr3_aa: CASSLGDRVRGYTF

j_call: TRBJ1-4
v_call: TRBV6-5
clone_size: .
cdr3_aa: CASSATGANEKLFF

j_call: TRBJ1-6
v_call: TRBV7-2
clone_size: .
cdr3_aa: CASRDRNESPLHF

j_call: TRBJ1-2
v_call: TRBV11-2
clone_size: .
cdr3_aa: CASSSLDLNYGYTF

j_call: TRBJ2-1
v_call: TRBV27
clone_size: .
cdr3_aa: CASSNDRVSYNEQFF

j_call: TRBJ2-3
v_call: TRBV5-1
clone_size: .
cdr3_aa: CASSFSGAPSTDTQYF

j_call: TRBJ2-5
v_call: TRBV15
clone_size: .
cdr3_aa: CATSREVPLVGSETQYF

j_call: TRBJ1-1
v_call: TRBV19
clone_size: .
cdr3_aa: CASSVRRVTEAFF

j_call: TRBJ1-6
v_call: TRBV5-1
clone_size: medium-sized
cdr3_aa: CASSLGKDSPLHF

j_call: TRBJ1-4
v_call: TRBV30
clone_size: .
cdr3_aa: CAWSPGGGNEKLFF

j_call: TRBJ2-6
v_call: TRBV11-2
clone_size: .
cdr3_aa: CASSFSGANVLTF

j_call: TRBJ1-2
v_call: TRBV19
clone_size: .
cdr3_aa: CASSMETAHYGYTF

j_call: TRBJ1-1
v_call: TRBV7-9
clone_size: .
cdr3_aa: CASSLPGGLGTEAFF

j_call: TRBJ2-7
v_call: TRBV5-1
clone_size: .
cdr3_aa: CASSPRGGNEQYF

j_call: TRBJ1-5
v_call: TRBV6-1
clone_size: .
cdr3_aa: CASSERVGQPQHF

j_call: TRBJ1-3
v_call: TRBV28
clone_size: medium-sized
cdr3_aa: CATTGTGITSGNTIYF

j_call: TRBJ1-2
v_call: TRBV2
clone_size: .
cdr3_aa: CATRGGFLYGYTF

j_call: TRBJ1-1
v_call: TRBV15
clone_size: .
cdr3_aa: CATSRAASTANTEAFF

j_call: TRBJ2-5
v_call: TRBV19
clone_size: .
cdr3_aa: CASSKAGGPETQYF

j_call: TRBJ2-1
v_call: TRBV10-3
clone_size: .
cdr3_aa: CAIRPPGLANEQFF

j_call: TRBJ1-3
v_call: TRBV29-1
clone_size: .
cdr3_aa: CSVNGVTGNSGNTIYF

j_call: TRBJ1-1
v_call: TRBV30
clone_size: .
cdr3_aa: CAWAWGGGDTEAFF

j_call: TRBJ2-3
v_call: TRBV5-5
clone_size: .
cdr3_aa: CASSLIGLVRADTQYF

j_call: TRBJ1-1
v_call: TRBV5-1
clone_size: .
cdr3_aa: CASSLGGGYTEAFF

j_call: TRBJ2-7
v_call: TRBV7-6
clone_size: .
cdr3_aa: CASSKRSGSTSYEQYF

j_call: TRBJ2-3
v_call: TRBV30
clone_size: .
cdr3_aa: CAWEKGLAGGPVDTQYF

j_call: TRBJ1-6
v_call: TRBV29-1
clone_size: .
cdr3_aa: CSVGQGNNSPLHF

j_call: TRBJ1-3
v_call: TRBV10-2
clone_size: medium-sized
cdr3_aa: CASSGTVPLSGNTIYF

j_call: TRBJ2-7
v_call: TRBV30
clone_size: .
cdr3_aa: CAWSGTSGGTYEQYF

j_call: TRBJ1-2
v_call: TRBV5-1
clone_size: .
cdr3_aa: CASSLAPGQGYYGYTF

j_call: TRBJ1-1
v_call: TRBV7-9
clone_size: .
cdr3_aa: CASSLMGTNTEAFF

j_call: TRBJ1-5
v_call: TRBV19
clone_size: .
cdr3_aa: CASSRQGQSNQPQHF

j_call: TRBJ1-5
v_call: TRBV29-1
clone_size: .
cdr3_aa: CSVGDGVLGNQPQHF

j_call: TRBJ1-6
v_call: TRBV27
clone_size: medium-sized
cdr3_aa: CASSLSGTTTNSPLHF

j_call: TRBJ2-7
v_call: TRBV7-8
clone_size: .
cdr3_aa: CASSRRWTGRSYEQYF

j_call: TRBJ2-1
v_call: TRBV30
clone_size: .
cdr3_aa: CAWSSGTSSYNEQFF

j_call: TRBJ2-7
v_call: TRBV7-9
clone_size: .
cdr3_aa: CASSSPSGTRTYEQYF

j_call: TRBJ1-6
v_call: TRBV6-1
clone_size: .
cdr3_aa: CARGYSPLHF

j_call: TRBJ2-1
v_call: TRBV2
clone_size: .
cdr3_aa: CASKISTSGGANEQFF

j_call: TRBJ2-5
v_call: TRBV4-1
clone_size: .
cdr3_aa: CASSLTGGETQYF

j_call: TRBJ2-1
v_call: TRBV10-3
clone_size: .
cdr3_aa: CAISVSGPYNEQFF

j_call: TRBJ2-1
v_call: TRBV11-2
clone_size: .
cdr3_aa: CASSPGLVLSSYNEQFF

j_call: TRBJ1-5
v_call: TRBV18
clone_size: .
cdr3_aa: CASSLAGNSNQPQHF

j_call: TRBJ1-5
v_call: TRBV4-2
clone_size: .
cdr3_aa: CASSQVIGGLGNQPQHF

j_call: TRBJ2-7
v_call: TRBV29-1
clone_size: .
cdr3_aa: CSVAAGGGEQYF

j_call: TRBJ1-1
v_call: TRBV18
clone_size: .
cdr3_aa: CASSPLLAGGNTEAFF

j_call: TRBJ1-2
v_call: TRBV28
clone_size: .
cdr3_aa: CASTENYGYTF

j_call: TRBJ2-3
v_call: TRBV5-6
clone_size: .
cdr3_aa: CASSSILDLGGGTDTQYF

j_call: TRBJ1-1
v_call: TRBV4-3
clone_size: .
cdr3_aa: CASSQWTVNTEAFF

j_call: TRBJ2-7
v_call: TRBV6-1
clone_size: .
cdr3_aa: CASKPAGTYEQYF

j_call: TRBJ2-3
v_call: TRBV5-1
clone_size: .
cdr3_aa: CASSFDRPTDTQYF